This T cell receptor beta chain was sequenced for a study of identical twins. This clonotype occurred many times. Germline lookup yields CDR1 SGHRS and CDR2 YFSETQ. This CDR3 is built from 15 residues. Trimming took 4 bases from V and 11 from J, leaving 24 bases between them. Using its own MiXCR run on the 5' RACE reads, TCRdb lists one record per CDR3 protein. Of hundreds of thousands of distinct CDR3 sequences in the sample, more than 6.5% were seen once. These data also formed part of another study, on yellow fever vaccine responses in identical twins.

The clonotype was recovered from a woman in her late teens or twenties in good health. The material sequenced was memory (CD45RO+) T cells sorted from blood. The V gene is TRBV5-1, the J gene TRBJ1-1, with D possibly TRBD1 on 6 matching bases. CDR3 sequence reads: CASSPTNQGGIGAFF. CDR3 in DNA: TGCGCCAGCAGCCCCACAAATCAAGGGGGAATTGGGGCTTTCTTT.